Listed here are 22 T cell receptor beta chains from one sample, sequenced in a study of T cells in tuberculosis. Cells were sorted from thawed PBMC rested overnight and stained with GMM-loaded CD1B tetramer, viability dye and anti-CD3. The lipid loaded on the CD1B tetramers was C32 glucose monomycolate from Rhodococcus equi. The data were produced by immunoSEQ multiplex PCR, yet TCRdb's version contains in-frame clones alone and is incomplete. The data contain 61,000 or so clones, around 86% of them singletons. The sequenced material came from CD1b-GMM tetramer-negative cells sorted from PBMCs. The receptors were sampled from an adult woman with latent tuberculosis.

J is TRBJ1-1 and V is TRBV19; D may be TRBD1 (6 bases). Trimming pared 4 bases from V and 3 bases from J, leaving 6 bases between. Germline V gene sequence: CDR1 LNHDA, CDR2 SQIVND (reference sequence). CDR3 length: 12 residues. The DNA of the CDR3 is TGTGCCAGTAGTAACAGGGACACTGAAGCTTTCTTT. As protein: CASSNRDTEAFF.

The gene calls are TRBV5-1 and TRBJ2-1, with 8 bases aligning to TRBD2. Germline CDR1 reads SGHRS; CDR2 reads YFSETQ. CDR3 length: 13 amino acids. After removal of 4 bases from V and 9 bases from J, the junction contained 6 bases not matched to a gene. DNA for the CDR3: TGCGCCAGCAGCCCGCTAACTAGCGGTGAGCAGTTCTTC. It translates to CASSPLTSGEQFF.

J is TRBJ1-6 and V is TRBV5-1, with 10 bases lining up with TRBD1. Trimming took 4 bases from V and 7 from J; bases not matched to a gene: 5. The CDR3 spans 15 residues. Germline loops: CDR1 SGHRS, CDR2 YFSETQ. CDR3 region: CASSPRQGANSPLHF. CDR3 nucleotides: TGCGCCAGCAGCCCGAGACAGGGGGCAAATTCACCCCTCCACTTT.

This clone was observed a few times. V and J are TRBV27 and TRBJ1-3; tentatively, D is TRBD1 (5 bases). Germline assignment: CDR1 MNHEY and CDR2 SMNVEV (reference sequence). The CDR3 has 15 residues. The ends were cut back, 2 bases at V and 4 bases at J, with 12 bases in the middle. The CDR3 DNA is TGTGCCAGCAGTTTAACCGCGGGACGAGGAAACACCATATATTTT. Its translation is CASSLTAGRGNTIYF.

This clone was recorded only once. V usage is TRBV6-1 and J usage is TRBJ2-7; tentative D call: TRBD1 (6 bases). The germline gives CDR1 MNHNS, CDR2 SASEGT. Trimming took off 7 bases at V and 0 bases at J, with 13 bases between the two ends. The CDR3 spans 14 residues. The CDR3 DNA reads as TGTGCCAGCACCCCCAGGGGCGGCTCCTACGAGCAGTACTTC. The encoded protein is CASTPRGGSYEQYF.

The V call is TRBV29-1, the J call TRBJ2-5, with D possibly matching TRBD2 (6 bases). V shed 6 bases and J shed 4 bases, with 15 bases lying between them. CDR1 is SQVTM and CDR2 is ANQGSEA in the germline V gene. The CDR3 is made up of 13 amino acids. The CDR3 spells CSVKGVGGETQYF. CDR3 DNA sequence: TGCAGCGTCAAAGGCGTCGGGGGAGAGACCCAGTACTTC.

The chain joins TRBV10-3 to TRBJ1-4; maybe TRBD1 (5 bases). The CDR3 is 13 amino acids. V gave up 0 bases and J gave up 8 bases, with 7 bases separating them. Per germline, CDR1 ENHRY and CDR2 SYGVKD. The CDR3 spells CAISESQGEKLFF. In nucleotides, the CDR3 is TGTGCCATCAGTGAGTCGCAGGGAGAAAAACTGTTTTTT.

The J gene is TRBJ1-2, the V gene TRBV19; D is unclear. Germline V gene sequence: CDR1 LNHDA, CDR2 SQIVND (reference sequence). The CDR3 has 13 amino acids. Deletions cut 8 bases from V and 2 bases from J, with 12 bases between. CDR3 nucleotide sequence: TGTGCCAGTTCTAACGACGGGAACTATGGCTACACCTTC. Its translation is CASSNDGNYGYTF. The whole variable domain, filled in from reference TRBV19 and TRBJ1-2, reads DGGITQSPKYLFRKEGQNVTLSCEQNLNHDAMYWYRQDPGQGLRLIYYSQIVNDFQKGDIAEGYSVSREKKESFPLTVTSAQKNPTAFYLCASSNDGNYGYTFGSGTRLTVV.

The chain recombines TRBV27 with TRBJ1-5, with D possibly being TRBD1 (6 bases). The V end was cut by 10 bases, the J end by 7 bases, with 23 bases between. The CDR3 runs to 15 residues. Germline V gene data show CDR1 as MNHEY and CDR2 as SMNVEV (reference sequence). This CDR3 reads CATKEQGSLRQPQHF. The DNA of the CDR3 is TGTGCCACAAAGGAACAGGGATCCCTCCGGCAGCCCCAGCATTTT.

The rearrangement uses TRBV7-2 and TRBJ2-3, with 16 nucleotides matching TRBD2. This CDR3 spans 19 amino acids. The germline V gene encodes CDR1 SGHTA and CDR2 FQGNSA. The ends lost 1 base at V and 6 bases at J; junction bases unmatched: 10. CDR3 sequence: CASSLEVGTSGRASDTQYF. The DNA of the CDR3 is TGTGCCAGCAGCTTAGAAGTCGGGACTAGCGGGAGGGCCTCGGATACGCAGTATTTT.

Note on this clone: The sample has other DNA sequences that encode this CDR3 too. The chain joins TRBV6-1 to TRBJ1-1; 7 nucleotides align to TRBD1. Germline CDR1 and CDR2: MNHNS and SASEGT. The CDR3 is made up of 14 amino acids. V gave up 6 bases and J gave up 0 bases; unmatched junction bases: 4. The DNA for the CDR3 is TGTGCCAGCAGGAGACAGGGCATGAACACTGAAGCTTTCTTT. Translated, it gives CASRRQGMNTEAFF.

V is TRBV9 and J is TRBJ2-7; TRBD1 matches 8 bases. J lost 3 bases, V lost 0 bases, and 5 bases had no gene match. Germline V lookup: CDR1 SGDLS, CDR2 YYNGEE. The CDR3 totals 15 residues. DNA for the CDR3: TGTGCCAGCAGCGTAGAACAGGGGGTAGGCTACGAGCAGTACTTC. Translation: CASSVEQGVGYEQYF.

The V and J genes are TRBV18 and TRBJ2-5, with TRBD2 as a possible D gene (6 bases). Trimming cost V 4 bases and J 7 bases, with 13 bases left between them. The CDR3 sequence is 13 residues long. The V gene's germline CDR1 is KGHSH and CDR2 LQKENI. CDR3 coding DNA: TGTGCCAGCTCACTAGCTCTCGGGGGGACCCAGTACTTC. Translated: CASSLALGGTQYF.

This rearrangement joins TRBV5-1 to TRBJ2-6, with TRBD2 matching 14 bases. CDR3 length: 19 residues. Germline-derived CDR1 and CDR2 are SGHRS and YFSETQ. Trimming cost V 2 bases and J 0 bases; bases outside gene matches: 4. The CDR3 here is CASSFRLAGGISGANVLTF. In DNA form, the CDR3 reads TGCGCCAGCAGCTTCCGACTAGCGGGAGGGATCTCTGGGGCCAACGTCCTGACTTTC.

As concerns this clone: The junction differs from germline at one of its ends, possibly a read error. Other DNA sequences within the sample encode an identical CDR3. The V and J genes are TRBV28 and TRBJ1-5; TRBD1 matches at 7 bases. This CDR3 contains 18 residues. Germline V gene sequence: CDR1 MDHEN, CDR2 SYDVKM. CDR3 region: CASSSSTGLGSINQPQHF. CDR3 in DNA: TGTGCCAGCAGTTCCTCGACAGGGCTGGGGTCGATCAATCAGCCTCAGCATTTT.

The V gene is TRBV11-2, the J gene TRBJ2-7; perhaps TRBD1 as D (5 bases). V was shortened by 3 bases and J by 3 bases, with 12 bases between the two germline ends. Germline V gene data show CDR1 as SGHAT and CDR2 as FQNNGV. This CDR3 is 14 amino acids long. The CDR3 is CASSLNRKDYEQYF. Written as DNA, the CDR3 is TGTGCCAGCAGCTTGAACAGGAAGGACTACGAGCAGTACTTC.

This rearrangement joins TRBV5-1 to TRBJ2-5; TRBD2 aligns across 13 bases. CDR1 is SGHRS and CDR2 is YFSETQ in the germline V gene. Trimming at V came to 7 bases and at J to 5 bases, leaving 5 bases not matched to a gene. This CDR3 comprises 14 residues. CDR3 sequence (DNA): TGCGCCAGCCGGACTAGCGGGAGCCTGGAGACCCAGTACTTC. Translation gives CASRTSGSLETQYF.

The chain combines TRBV7-2 with TRBJ2-4, with D possibly TRBD1 on 6 matching bases. The V end was cut by 5 bases, the J end by 6 bases, with 14 bases between. Germline values: CDR1 SGHTA, CDR2 FQGNSA. The CDR3 totals 14 residues. The CDR3 region has the DNA TGTGCCAGCAGCCAAGGACAGCCCTCAAACATTCAGTACTTC. As protein: CASSQGQPSNIQYF.

As for this clone: This same CDR3 is encoded by further DNA sequences in the sample. The chain combines TRBV25-1 with TRBJ1-6, with D possibly being TRBD1 (5 bases). In germline, CDR1 is MGHDK, CDR2 SYGVNS. This CDR3 comprises 14 residues. V was cut by 3 bases and J by 10 bases, with 13 bases left in between. CDR3 sequence: CASSETGTWSPLHF. The CDR3 coding sequence is TGTGCCAGCAGTGAGACCGGGACTTGGTCACCCCTCCACTTT.

The rearrangement joins TRBV13 to TRBJ2-7; TRBD2 matches at 10 bases. The V gene's germline CDR1 is PRHDT and CDR2 FYEKMQ (reference sequence). V was pared by 2 bases and J by 5 bases, with 6 bases of the junction left unmatched. The CDR3 runs 15 residues. CDR3 coding DNA: TGTGCCAGCAGCTTATTACTAGCGGGATCCCACGAGCAGTACTTC. Translating it yields CASSLLLAGSHEQYF.

In its sample, this clone was seen once. This chain joins TRBV7-9 and TRBJ2-3; possible D gene TRBD1, 6 bases. CDR1 is SEHNR and CDR2 is FQNEAQ in the germline V gene (reference sequence). V gave up 5 bases and J gave up 0 bases, with 15 bases separating them. The CDR3 is 16 residues long. The CDR3 here is CASSRQVSPSTDTQYF. The CDR3 DNA reads as TGTGCCAGCAGCCGACAGGTTTCGCCTAGCACAGATACGCAGTATTTT.

V gene TRBV5-1 combines with J gene TRBJ1-4, with TRBD1 identical over 7 bases. Germline loops: CDR1 SGHRS, CDR2 YFSETQ. The CDR3 is 15 amino acids. V gave up 5 bases and J gave up 3 bases; unmatched junction bases: 7. CDR3 region: CASRSTGSPNEKLFF. DNA of the CDR3: TGCGCCAGCAGATCGACAGGGAGCCCTAATGAAAAACTGTTTTTT.